This T cell receptor beta chain was documented in a study of blood T cell repertoires in COVID-19. V was clipped by 0 bases and J by 0 bases, with 7 bases between them. The CDR3 consists of 14 residues. Germline V lookup: CDR1 SGHRS, CDR2 YFSETQ. TCRdb's table, derived via immunoSEQ multiplex PCR, lists solely in-frame clones and lacks some. Of fewer than 350,000 clones listed, approximately 90% are singletons. The chain employs TRBV5-1 and TRBJ2-7, with D maybe TRBD2 (6 bases). The TCR was taken from a middle-aged woman who had recovered from COVID-19. Specimen: PBMCs or T cells enriched from blood (not recorded which). CDR3 in DNA: TGCGCCAGCAGCTTGGACGGGGGCTCCTACGAGCAGTACTTC. It yields the protein CASSLDGGSYEQYF.